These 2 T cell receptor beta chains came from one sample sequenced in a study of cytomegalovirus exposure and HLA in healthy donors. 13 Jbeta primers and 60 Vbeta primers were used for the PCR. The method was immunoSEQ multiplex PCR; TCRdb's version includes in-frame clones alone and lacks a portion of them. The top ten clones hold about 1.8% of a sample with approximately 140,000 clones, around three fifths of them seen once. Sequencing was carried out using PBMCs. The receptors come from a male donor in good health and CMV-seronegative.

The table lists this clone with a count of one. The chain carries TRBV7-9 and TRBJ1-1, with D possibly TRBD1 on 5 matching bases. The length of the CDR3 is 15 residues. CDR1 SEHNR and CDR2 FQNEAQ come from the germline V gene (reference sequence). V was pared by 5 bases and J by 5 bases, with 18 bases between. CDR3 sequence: CASSPLEGPGTEAFF. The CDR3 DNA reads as TGTGCCAGCAGCCCATTGGAGGGGCCGGGAACTGAAGCTTTCTTT.

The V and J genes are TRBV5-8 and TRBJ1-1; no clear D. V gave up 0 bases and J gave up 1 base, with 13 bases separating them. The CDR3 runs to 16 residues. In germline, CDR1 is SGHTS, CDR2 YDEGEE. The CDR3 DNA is TGTGCCAGCAGCTTGGAGTTCCCGACGGGGAACACTGAAGCTTTCTTT. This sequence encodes CASSLEFPTGNTEAFF.